The entry below describes one T cell receptor beta chain. The antigen is undetermined. The sample belongs to a study of cytomegalovirus exposure and HLA in healthy donors. About the research overall: The study placed approximately 78% of its 398 genotyped donors in the Caucasian-associated ancestry cluster. Study-wide findings and caveats: Reportedly, a later analysis found an Asian-associated ancestry cluster had fewer N-insertions than the approximately 670-donor mean.

CDR3 length: 16 residues. Germline CDR1 reads MNHEY; CDR2 reads SMNVEV (reference sequence). With 0 bases removed from V and 8 bases from J, the gap between germline ends came to 19 bases. Amplification used 60 Vbeta primers and 13 Jbeta primers. Measured with immunoSEQ multiplex PCR; TCRdb has only the in-frame clones, and not every one. This table lists approximately 180,000 clones. Sequencing was performed on PBMCs. This chain links TRBV27 with TRBJ1-2, with D hard to call. This receptor was identified in a man aged 25-40 years in good health and CMV-seronegative. This chain's CDR3 is CASSLSGGPPMGGYTF. The CDR3 DNA is TGTGCCAGCAGTTTATCGGGCGGGCCCCCGATGGGGGGCTACACCTTC.